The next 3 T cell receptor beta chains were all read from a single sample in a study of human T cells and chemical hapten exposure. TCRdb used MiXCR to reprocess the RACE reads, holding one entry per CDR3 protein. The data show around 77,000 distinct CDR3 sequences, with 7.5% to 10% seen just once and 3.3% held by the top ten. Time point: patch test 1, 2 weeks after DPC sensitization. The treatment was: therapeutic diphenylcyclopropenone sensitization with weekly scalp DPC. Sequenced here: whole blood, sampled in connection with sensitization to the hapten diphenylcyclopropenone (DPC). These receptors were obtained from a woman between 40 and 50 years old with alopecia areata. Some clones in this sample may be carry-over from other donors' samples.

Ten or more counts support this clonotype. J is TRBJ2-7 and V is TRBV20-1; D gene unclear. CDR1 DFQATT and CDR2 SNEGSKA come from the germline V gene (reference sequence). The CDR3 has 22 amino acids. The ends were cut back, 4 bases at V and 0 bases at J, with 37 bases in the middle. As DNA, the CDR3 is TGCAGTGCTAAAACTTTGATTTTTACGGGTCACGCAGAGGCCCTGAGCTCCTACGAGCAGTACTTC. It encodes CSAKTLIFTGHAEALSSYEQYF.

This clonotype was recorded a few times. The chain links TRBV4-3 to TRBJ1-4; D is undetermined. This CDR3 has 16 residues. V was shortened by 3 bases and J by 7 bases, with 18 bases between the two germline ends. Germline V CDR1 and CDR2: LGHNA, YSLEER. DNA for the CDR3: TGCGCCAGCAGCCAGGGAACGGGCAGGCGAGGTGAAAAACTGTTTTTT. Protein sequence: CASSQGTGRRGEKLFF.

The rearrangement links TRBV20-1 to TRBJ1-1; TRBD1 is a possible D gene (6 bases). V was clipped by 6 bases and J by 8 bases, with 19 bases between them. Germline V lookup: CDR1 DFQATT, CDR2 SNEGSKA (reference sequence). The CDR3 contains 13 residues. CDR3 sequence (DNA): TGCAGTGCCCGGACCCCAACAGGGCTCGAAGCTTTCTTT. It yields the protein CSARTPTGLEAFF.